The clone carrying this TCR beta chain was picked up many times. V gave up 0 bases and J gave up 0 bases; unmatched junction bases: 9. The CDR3 runs 17 residues. Germline V gives CDR1 DFQATT, CDR2 SNEGSKA (reference sequence). This specimen comes from a study of blood T cells in healthy people across ages. Study context: Template switching caught about one barcoded beta molecule for each two T cells.

Russia was home to the donors, healthy Caucasian individuals aged about 6 to 90. Next came a second PCR, run for about 7 to 12 cycles, which used a sample-barcoded 5' primer along with a J-beta primer mix. A 12-random-nucleotide template-switch adaptor tagged each cDNA molecule. Any given sample supplied a minimum of 2.5 million CDR3-containing paired-end reads. TCRdb reprocessed the 5' RACE reads via MiXCR and lists one record per CDR3 protein. The sample has about 690,000 distinct CDR3 sequences; roughly 41% are singletons. The chain recombines TRBV20-1 with TRBJ2-3; TRBD2 matches at 7 bases. The sample was blood. This clonotype originated in a man at least 80 years old in good health. CDR3 protein: CSARDRVSGTSTDTQYF. The CDR3, as DNA: TGCAGTGCTAGAGATAGAGTCAGCGGGACTAGCACAGATACGCAGTATTTT.